This T cell receptor (beta chain) was obtained from a study of Ad26.COV2.S vaccination and SARS-CoV-2 variants. The sample holds a few counts of this clone. The germline gives CDR1 LNHDA, CDR2 SQIVND (reference sequence). CDR3 length: 14 residues. The V gene end was trimmed by 6 bases and the J gene end by 3 bases; junction bases not matched to a gene: 4. Method: immunoSEQ multiplex PCR; TCRdb's copy keeps in-frame clones and lacks some. The sample contains some 460,000 clones, about 89% of which appear only once. The treatment denotes: roughly 18 received Ad26.COV2.S at low or high dose, single or two shots; about 5 received placebo; per-sample allocation not given. Day 63 after the first injection of vaccine or placebo was the sampling time. Vaccination used an Ad26 vector expressing Wuhan-strain SARS-CoV-2 spike.

This receptor was taken from a person between 18 and 60 years old who received the Ad26.COV2.S COVID-19 vaccine or a placebo. V is TRBV19 and J is TRBJ2-7; TRBD2 agrees at 11 bases. This sample comprised peripheral blood, obtained in a trial of Ad26.COV2.S vaccine versus placebo. CDR3 sequence (DNA): TGTGCCAGTAGGACTAGCGGGGAAGGCTACGAGCAGTACTTC. Amino acid sequence: CASRTSGEGYEQYF.